The next 29 T cell receptor beta chains were all read from a single sample in a study of technical replicates of blood from a few donors. Using immunoSEQ multiplex PCR, the repertoire was profiled, and TCRdb retains in-frame clones only, with some absent. Among about 70,000 clones, over 85% were seen once, and the ten largest hold about 0.35%. The sample consisted of T cells isolated from PBMCs. The receptor source for this set is a human donor in good health.

The chain combines TRBV5-1 with TRBJ1-1; a weak D match, TRBD1 (6 bases). V was shortened by 4 bases and J by 1 base, with 14 bases between the two germline ends. This CDR3 has 15 amino acids. Germline V gene sequence: CDR1 SGHRS, CDR2 YFSETQ. The CDR3 DNA sequence: TGCGCCAGCAGCAGGGTGGACAGTTCGAACACTGAAGCTTTCTTT. Residues: CASSRVDSSNTEAFF.

The rearrangement links TRBV7-2 to TRBJ2-1; maybe TRBD1 (5 bases). V was shortened by 2 bases and J by 12 bases, with 11 bases between the two germline ends. The CDR3 totals 12 residues. Germline CDR1 is SGHTA and CDR2 is FQGNSA. CDR3 bases: TGTGCCAGCAGCTTAACAGGCGGTGCGCAGTTCTTC. Its translation is CASSLTGGAQFF.

The V gene is TRBV5-5, the J gene TRBJ1-5; D is ambiguous. CDR1 is SGHKS, CDR2 YYEKEE, per germline (reference sequence). V was shortened by 1 base and J by 1 base, with 15 bases between the two germline ends. The CDR3 has 17 amino acids. The CDR3 region has the DNA TGTGCCAGCAGCTTGATGGTGAGAGTTTTAAGCAATCAGCCCCAGCATTTT. This translates into CASSLMVRVLSNQPQHF.

The chain uses TRBV9 and TRBJ1-3, with TRBD1 matching 7 bases. The CDR3 has 16 amino acids. Per germline, CDR1 SGDLS and CDR2 YYNGEE. J gave up 2 bases and V 3 bases, and 8 bases lay outside the gene matches. The CDR3 loop reads CASSEAAGTAGNTIYF. CDR3 nucleotide sequence: TGTGCCAGCAGCGAGGCCGCTGGGACAGCTGGAAACACCATATATTTT. Filled out from reference TRBV9 and TRBJ1-3, the complete variable domain reads DSGVTQTPKHLITATGQRVTLRCSPRSGDLSVYWYQQSLDQGLQFLIQYYNGEERAKGNILERFSAQQFPDLHSELNLSSLELGDSALYFCASSEAAGTAGNTIYFGEGSWLTVV.

This chain uses TRBV28 with TRBJ2-5; 13 bases fit TRBD2. This CDR3 has 13 residues. The germline CDR1 and CDR2 sequences are MDHEN and SYDVKM. Trimming cost V 9 bases and J 5 bases; bases outside gene matches: 3. Here the CDR3 reads CASKTSGRETQYF. The CDR3 DNA reads as TGTGCCAGTAAGACTAGCGGGAGGGAGACCCAGTACTTC.

A single count supports this clone. The chain links TRBV28 to TRBJ1-1; no clear D gene. The CDR3 loop spans 15 amino acids. Trimming took 2 bases from V and 1 from J, leaving 11 bases between them. Germline values: CDR1 MDHEN, CDR2 SYDVKM. The CDR3 sequence: CASSLPPPQNTEAFF. In nucleotides, the CDR3 is TGTGCCAGCAGTTTACCTCCCCCACAGAACACTGAAGCTTTCTTT.

The genes are TRBV6-1 and TRBJ2-5; the D gene is possibly TRBD2 (5 bases). Germline V gene data show CDR1 as MNHNS and CDR2 as SASEGT. V was pared by 6 bases and J by 3 bases, with 11 bases between. The CDR3 totals 13 residues. CDR3 amino acids: CASSLGVEETQYF. CDR3 in DNA: TGTGCCAGCAGCCTCGGGGTCGAAGAGACCCAGTACTTC.

The chain couples TRBV6-5 to TRBJ2-7, with 7 bases that match TRBD2. CDR3 size: 14 residues. In germline, CDR1 is MNHEY, CDR2 SVGAGI. V dropped 5 bases and J dropped 3; count of bases not matched to a gene: 7. The CDR3 is CASSPAGLFYEQYF. The CDR3 coding sequence is TGTGCCAGCAGTCCAGCGGGACTCTTCTACGAGCAGTACTTC.

The chain couples TRBV29-1 to TRBJ2-2, with a possible D match to TRBD2 (6 bases). V lost 0 bases and J 4 bases, leaving 9 bases between the germline ends. This CDR3 spans 14 amino acids. In germline, CDR1 is SQVTM, CDR2 ANQGSEA. The CDR3 region has the DNA TGCAGCGTTGAAGATGGACTATCCACCGGGGAGCTGTTTTTT. Its protein is CSVEDGLSTGELFF.

This chain uses TRBV5-1 with TRBJ2-1; 7 bases are a match to TRBD1. V dropped 0 bases and J dropped 1; count of bases not matched to a gene: 7. The germline V gene has CDR1 SGHRS and CDR2 YFSETQ. The CDR3 extends over 17 amino acids. The CDR3 protein is CASSLGHGTVSYNEQFF. The DNA of the CDR3 is TGCGCCAGCAGCTTGGGCCACGGGACAGTTTCCTACAATGAGCAGTTCTTC.

The rearrangement links TRBV30 to TRBJ1-4, with D possibly TRBD1 on 5 matching bases. The germline gives CDR1 GTSNPN, CDR2 SVGIG (reference sequence). Trimming left V 2 bases short and J 0 bases short, with 13 bases between. The CDR3 is 16 amino acids. CDR3 bases: TGTGCCTGGAGTCCAGACAGATCTTCAACTAATGAAAAACTGTTTTTT. Translation: CAWSPDRSSTNEKLFF.

The J gene is TRBJ2-7, the V gene TRBV11-2; TRBD2 agrees at 7 bases. From germline, CDR1 is SGHAT and CDR2 FQNNGV. CDR3 length: 17 amino acids. With V trimmed by 1 base and J by 2 bases, 11 bases remained unmatched. As DNA, the CDR3 is TGTGCCAGCAGCTTAGTTCCCAAAACACTAGCGCCCTACGAGCAGTACTTC. It specifies CASSLVPKTLAPYEQYF.

The gene calls are TRBV9 and TRBJ1-1, with TRBD1 matching 8 bases. The length of the CDR3 is 16 residues. Germline CDR1 is SGDLS and CDR2 is YYNGEE. Trimming took 0 bases from V and 1 from J; bases not matched to a gene: 5. The CDR3: CASSVVQGAGNTEAFF. Written as DNA, the CDR3 is TGTGCCAGCAGCGTAGTCCAGGGGGCGGGGAACACTGAAGCTTTCTTT.

The chain combines TRBV11-2 with TRBJ2-5, with D unclear. Germline V CDR1 and CDR2: SGHAT, FQNNGV. Trimming shortened V by 1 base and J by 5 bases, and 11 bases separated the two germline ends. The length of the CDR3 is 14 residues. The CDR3 is CASSLVNSWETQYF. The CDR3 nucleotides are TGTGCCAGCAGCTTAGTAAACAGTTGGGAGACCCAGTACTTC. Based on the CDR3 plus reference TRBV11-2 and TRBJ2-5, the full variable domain is EAGVAQSPRYKIIEKRQSVAFWCNPISGHATLYWYQQILGQGPKLLIQFQNNGVVDDSQLPKDRFSAERLKGVDSTLKIQPAKLEDSAVYLCASSLVNSWETQYFGPGTRLLVL.

J is TRBJ1-1 and V is TRBV7-3; D is possibly TRBD1 (6 bases). Germline CDR1 and CDR2: SGHTA and FQGTGA. V dropped 3 bases and J dropped 0 bases, with 8 bases sitting between them. The CDR3 is made up of 14 amino acids. CDR3 DNA: TGTGCCAGCAGCTTCACAGGGCTGAACACTGAAGCTTTCTTT. Translating it yields CASSFTGLNTEAFF.

The chain combines TRBV4-1 with TRBJ2-5; the D is unclear. Trimming left V 0 bases short and J 4 bases short, with 9 bases between. The CDR3 is 14 amino acids. The germline V gene encodes CDR1 MGHRA and CDR2 YSYEKL. The CDR3 loop is CASSQERVGETQYF. The CDR3 nucleotides read TGCGCCAGCAGCCAAGAACGGGTGGGAGAGACCCAGTACTTC.

This chain joins TRBV4-1 and TRBJ2-3; D is possibly TRBD1 (6 bases). V shed 2 bases and J shed 10 bases, with 16 bases lying between them. CDR1 is MGHRA, CDR2 YSYEKL, per germline. The CDR3 extends over 14 amino acids. CDR3 sequence (DNA): TGCGCCAGCAGCCAAAAGTCCGGAACAGGGTCGCAGTATTTT. Amino acid sequence: CASSQKSGTGSQYF.

J is TRBJ2-3 and V is TRBV10-3, with 9 bases matching TRBD2. The CDR3 spans 14 residues. The V gene end was trimmed by 5 bases and the J gene end by 4 bases; junction bases not matched to a gene: 4. Germline loops: CDR1 ENHRY, CDR2 SYGVKD. CDR3 bases: TGTGCCATCAGTTTAGCGGGAGATTCAGATACGCAGTATTTT. Amino acids: CAISLAGDSDTQYF.

This sequence joins TRBV29-1 and TRBJ2-2; 11 nucleotides agree with TRBD1. The V segment lost 7 bases and the J segment 6 bases; nucleotides outside the gene matches: 4. The CDR3 has 13 amino acids. The germline gives CDR1 SQVTM, CDR2 ANQGSEA. The DNA for the CDR3 is TGCAGCGGTGGACAGGGGGCTTCCGGGGAGCTGTTTTTT. Protein sequence: CSGGQGASGELFF.

The chain couples TRBV11-2 to TRBJ1-5; the match to TRBD1 covers 8 bases. Germline-derived CDR1 and CDR2 are SGHAT and FQNNGV. Trimming cost V 3 bases and J 3 bases; bases outside gene matches: 4. This CDR3 spans 15 amino acids. The CDR3 DNA follows: TGTGCCAGCAGCTTTGGCAGGGGGCTCAATCAGCCCCAGCATTTT. Protein product: CASSFGRGLNQPQHF.

The chain has TRBV14 and TRBJ2-7; TRBD1 aligns across 7 bases. The junction had 10 bases not matched to a gene; V was cut back by 4 bases and J by 4 bases. The V gene's germline CDR1 is SGHDN and CDR2 FVKESK. CDR3 size: 15 residues. CDR3 residues: CASSLNTDRPYEQYF. The CDR3, as DNA: TGTGCCAGCAGCCTAAACACGGACAGGCCGTACGAGCAGTACTTC.

This clone showed up just once. The chain uses TRBV29-1 and TRBJ1-2; maybe TRBD1 (5 bases). V was trimmed by 6 bases and J by 1 base, leaving 15 bases between them. Germline CDR1 is SQVTM and CDR2 is ANQGSEA. The CDR3 length is 14 residues. The CDR3 region has the DNA TGCAGCGTCGAGACAGTAGGCAGTAACTATGGCTACACCTTC. Translation gives CSVETVGSNYGYTF.

This clone was counted a single time. The gene calls are TRBV4-2 and TRBJ2-5; 7 nucleotides match TRBD2. J gave up 4 bases and V 0 bases, and 8 bases lay outside the gene matches. Germline CDR1 reads LGHNA; CDR2 reads YNFKEQ. The CDR3 has 16 amino acids. For the CDR3, the DNA is TGTGCCAGCAGCCAAGATCCTCGGGAGGTAACAGAGACCCAGTACTTC. Encoded protein: CASSQDPREVTETQYF.

V is TRBV18 and J is TRBJ1-5, with TRBD1 identical over 9 bases. From germline, CDR1 is KGHSH and CDR2 LQKENI. The CDR3 is 14 amino acids. Trimming took 3 bases from V and 7 from J; bases not matched to a gene: 4. CDR3 in DNA: TGTGCCAGCTCACCGGGACAGGGAGGACAGCCCCAGCATTTT. It is translated as CASSPGQGGQPQHF.

V is TRBV19 and J is TRBJ2-1; D call uncertain. Looked up from germline, CDR1 is LNHDA and CDR2 is SQIVND (reference sequence). The V and J ends lost 10 bases and 6 bases respectively, with 13 bases between them. The CDR3 has 12 residues. The CDR3 sequence: CAIKTQFNEQFF. In DNA form, the CDR3 reads TGTGCCATAAAGACTCAATTCAATGAGCAGTTCTTC.

The CDR3 DNA reads as TGTGCCAGCAGTTTGAGCGTCTCCTATGGCTACACCTTC. Its translation: CASSLSVSYGYTF. The chain couples TRBV6-5 to TRBJ1-2; D not certain. The CDR3 loop spans 13 amino acids. CDR1 is MNHEY and CDR2 is SVGAGI in the germline V gene. V gave up 4 bases and J gave up 4 bases, with 10 bases separating them.

This chain uses TRBV4-3 with TRBJ1-3; D uncertain. The CDR3 is 19 amino acids. Germline values: CDR1 LGHNA, CDR2 YSLEER. Trimming stripped 0 bases from V and 0 bases from J, with 18 bases between. The CDR3 DNA sequence: TGCGCCAGCAGCCAAGACGGTGACGAACAGCACCTCTCTGGAAACACCATATATTTT. Translation: CASSQDGDEQHLSGNTIYF.

The rearrangement joins TRBV27 to TRBJ2-1; 9 nucleotides match TRBD2. Germline CDR1 reads MNHEY; CDR2 reads SMNVEV (reference sequence). There are 17 residues in the CDR3. Trimming at V came to 2 bases and at J to 1 base, leaving 6 bases not matched to a gene. For the CDR3, the DNA is TGTGCCAGCAGTTTAGCGGGAGGGCCTTGGTCCTACAATGAGCAGTTCTTC. This codes for CASSLAGGPWSYNEQFF.

The chain employs TRBV4-1 and TRBJ2-1; 9 bases fit TRBD2. There are 16 residues in the CDR3. Germline V lookup: CDR1 MGHRA, CDR2 YSYEKL. The V and J ends lost 3 bases and 5 bases, in that order; junction bases with no gene match: 8. The CDR3 protein is CASSHPGLAIHNEQFF. In DNA, the CDR3 is TGCGCCAGCAGCCATCCGGGACTAGCTATCCACAATGAGCAGTTCTTC.